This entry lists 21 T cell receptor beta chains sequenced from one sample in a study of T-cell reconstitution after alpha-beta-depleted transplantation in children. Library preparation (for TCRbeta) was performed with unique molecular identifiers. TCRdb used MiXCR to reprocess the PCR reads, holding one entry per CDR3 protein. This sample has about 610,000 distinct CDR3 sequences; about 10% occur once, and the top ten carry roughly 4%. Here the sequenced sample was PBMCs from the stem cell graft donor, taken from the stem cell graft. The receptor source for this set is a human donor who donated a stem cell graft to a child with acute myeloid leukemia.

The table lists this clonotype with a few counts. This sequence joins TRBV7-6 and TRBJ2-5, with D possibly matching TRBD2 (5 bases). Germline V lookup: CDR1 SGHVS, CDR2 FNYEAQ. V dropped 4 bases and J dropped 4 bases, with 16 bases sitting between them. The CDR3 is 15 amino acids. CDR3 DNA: TGTGCCAGCAGCTCCCTCCCCCGGGCGGGAGAGACCCAGTACTTC. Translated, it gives CASSSLPRAGETQYF. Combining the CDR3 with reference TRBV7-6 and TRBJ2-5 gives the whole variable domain GAGVSQSPRYKVTKRGQDVALRCDPISGHVSLYWYRQALGQGPEFLTYFNYEAQQDKSGLPNDRFSAERPEGSISTLTIQRTEQRDSAMYRCASSSLPRAGETQYFGPGTRLLVL.

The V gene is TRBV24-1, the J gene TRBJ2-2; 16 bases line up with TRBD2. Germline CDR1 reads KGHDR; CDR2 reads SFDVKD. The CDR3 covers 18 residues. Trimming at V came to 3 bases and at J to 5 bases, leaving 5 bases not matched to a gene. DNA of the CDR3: TGTGCCACCAGTGATCCACCGGGACTAGCGGGAGGGACCGGGGAGCTGTTTTTT. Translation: CATSDPPGLAGGTGELFF.

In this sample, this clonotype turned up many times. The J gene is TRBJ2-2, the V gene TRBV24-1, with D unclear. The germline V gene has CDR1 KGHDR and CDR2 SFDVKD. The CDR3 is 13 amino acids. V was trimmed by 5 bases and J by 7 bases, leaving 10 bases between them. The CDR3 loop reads CATSGYFGGELFF. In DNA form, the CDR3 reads TGTGCCACCAGTGGATACTTCGGCGGGGAGCTGTTTTTT.

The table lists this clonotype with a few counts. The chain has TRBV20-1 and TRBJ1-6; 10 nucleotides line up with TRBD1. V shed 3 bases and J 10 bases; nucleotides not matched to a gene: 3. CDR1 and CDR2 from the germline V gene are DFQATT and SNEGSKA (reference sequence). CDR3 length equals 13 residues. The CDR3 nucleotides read TGCAGTGCTAGGACAGGGGGCGAATCACCCCTCCACTTT. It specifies CSARTGGESPLHF.

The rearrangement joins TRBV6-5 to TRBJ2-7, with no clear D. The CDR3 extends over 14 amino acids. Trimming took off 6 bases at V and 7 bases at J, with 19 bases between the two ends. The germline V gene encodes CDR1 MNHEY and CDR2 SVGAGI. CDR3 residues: CASSLQGSIGEQYF. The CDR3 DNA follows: TGTGCCAGCAGCCTTCAAGGGTCAATTGGAGAGCAGTACTTC.

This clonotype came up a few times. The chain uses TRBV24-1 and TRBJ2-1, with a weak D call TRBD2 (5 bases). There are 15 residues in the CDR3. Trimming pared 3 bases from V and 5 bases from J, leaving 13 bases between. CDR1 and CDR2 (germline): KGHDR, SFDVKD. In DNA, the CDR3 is TGTGCCACCAGTGATGGTACTAGACCCAACAATGAGCAGTTCTTC. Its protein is CATSDGTRPNNEQFF.

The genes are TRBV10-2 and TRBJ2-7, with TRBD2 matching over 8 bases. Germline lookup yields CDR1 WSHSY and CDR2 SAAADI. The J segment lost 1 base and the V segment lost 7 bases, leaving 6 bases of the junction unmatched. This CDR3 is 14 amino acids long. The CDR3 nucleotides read TGCGCCAGCACCCTAGCGGGTACGTCCTACGAGCAGTACTTC. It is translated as CASTLAGTSYEQYF.

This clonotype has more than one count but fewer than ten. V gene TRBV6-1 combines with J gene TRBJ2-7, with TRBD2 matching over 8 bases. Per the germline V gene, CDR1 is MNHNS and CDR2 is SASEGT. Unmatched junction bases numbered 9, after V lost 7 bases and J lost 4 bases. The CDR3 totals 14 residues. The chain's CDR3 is CASTSGTRTYEQYF. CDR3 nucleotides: TGTGCCAGCACCTCAGGGACTAGAACTTACGAGCAGTACTTC.

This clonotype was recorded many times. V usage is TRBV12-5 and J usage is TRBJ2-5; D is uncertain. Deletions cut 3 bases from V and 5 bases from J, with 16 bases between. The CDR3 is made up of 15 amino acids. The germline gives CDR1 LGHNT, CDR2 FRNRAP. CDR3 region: CASGFDGVPGETQYF. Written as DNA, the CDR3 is TGTGCTAGTGGTTTCGATGGGGTACCTGGGGAGACCCAGTACTTC.

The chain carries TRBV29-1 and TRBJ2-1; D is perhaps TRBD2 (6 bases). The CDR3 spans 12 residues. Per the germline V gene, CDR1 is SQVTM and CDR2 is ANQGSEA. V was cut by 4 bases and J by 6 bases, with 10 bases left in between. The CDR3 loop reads CSVAEGPNEQFF. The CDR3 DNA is TGCAGCGTTGCGGAGGGCCCCAATGAGCAGTTCTTC.

Written as DNA, the CDR3 is TGCGCCAGCAGCTCCGGGGCCTCGACCTCTGTCACAGATACGCAGTATTTT. Its translation: CASSSGASTSVTDTQYF. The chain is built from TRBV5-1 and TRBJ2-3; D is tentatively TRBD1 or TRBD2 (5 bases each). Germline assignment: CDR1 SGHRS and CDR2 YFSETQ. The CDR3 sequence is 17 residues long. Trimming removed 3 bases from V and 2 bases from J, with 19 bases in between.

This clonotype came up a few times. The CDR3 here is CASSSGPLTGGETQYF. CDR3 bases: TGCGCCAGCAGCTCCGGACCACTCACGGGTGGGGAGACCCAGTACTTC. J is TRBJ2-5 and V is TRBV5-1; D unclear. Germline V CDR1 and CDR2: SGHRS, YFSETQ. This CDR3 is built from 16 residues. The V and J ends lost 3 bases and 5 bases respectively, with 20 bases between them.

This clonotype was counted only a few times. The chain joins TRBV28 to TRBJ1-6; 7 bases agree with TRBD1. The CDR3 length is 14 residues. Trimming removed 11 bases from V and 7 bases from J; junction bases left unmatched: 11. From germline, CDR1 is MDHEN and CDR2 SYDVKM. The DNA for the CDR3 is TGTGCCGTCAGGGGGAACCCCCCAAATTCACCCCTCCACTTT. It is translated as CAVRGNPPNSPLHF.

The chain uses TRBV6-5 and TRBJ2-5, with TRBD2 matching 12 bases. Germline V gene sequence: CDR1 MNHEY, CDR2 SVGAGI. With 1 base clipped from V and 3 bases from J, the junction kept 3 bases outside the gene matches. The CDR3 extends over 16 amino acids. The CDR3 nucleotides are TGTGCCAGCAGTTACTTGCTAGCGGGAGGGAAAGAGACCCAGTACTTC. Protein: CASSYLLAGGKETQYF.

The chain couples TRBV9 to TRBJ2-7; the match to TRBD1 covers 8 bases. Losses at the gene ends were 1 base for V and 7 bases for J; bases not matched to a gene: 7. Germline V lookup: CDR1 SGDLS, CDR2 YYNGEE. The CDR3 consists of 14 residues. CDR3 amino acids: CASSVFGTGREQYF. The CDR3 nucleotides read TGTGCCAGCAGCGTATTCGGGACAGGAAGGGAGCAGTACTTC.

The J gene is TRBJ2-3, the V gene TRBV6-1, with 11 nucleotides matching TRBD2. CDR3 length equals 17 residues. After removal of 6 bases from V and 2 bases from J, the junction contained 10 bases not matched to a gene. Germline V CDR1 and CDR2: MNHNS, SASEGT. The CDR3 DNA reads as TGTGCCAGCAGAGATCGCGGACTAGCGGGTCTCACAGATACGCAGTATTTT. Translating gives CASRDRGLAGLTDTQYF.

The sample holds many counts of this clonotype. This chain's CDR3 is CASSFGTGGEQYF. In DNA form, the CDR3 reads TGTGCCAGCAGTTTCGGGACAGGGGGGGAGCAGTACTTC. The rearrangement joins TRBV12-3 or TRBV12-4 to TRBJ2-7; 11 bases map to TRBD1. V was clipped by 3 bases and J by 7 bases; unmatched bases: 2. This CDR3 contains 13 residues.

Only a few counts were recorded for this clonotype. The CDR3 nucleotides are TGTGCCAGCAGCCTGTACAGGGGGACGAATGAAAAACTGTTTTTT. Amino acids: CASSLYRGTNEKLFF. V is TRBV7-9 and J is TRBJ1-4, with 8 nucleotides matching TRBD1. The CDR3 loop spans 15 amino acids. Looked up from germline, CDR1 is SEHNR and CDR2 is FQNEAQ (reference sequence). Trimming took 5 bases from V and 5 from J; bases not matched to a gene: 7.

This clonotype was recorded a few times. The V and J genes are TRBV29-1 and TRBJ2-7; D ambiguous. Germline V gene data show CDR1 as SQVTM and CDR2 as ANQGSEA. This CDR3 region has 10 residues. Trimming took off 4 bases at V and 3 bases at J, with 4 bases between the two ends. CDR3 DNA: TGCAGCGTTGCGTTCTACGAGCAGTACTTC. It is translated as CSVAFYEQYF.

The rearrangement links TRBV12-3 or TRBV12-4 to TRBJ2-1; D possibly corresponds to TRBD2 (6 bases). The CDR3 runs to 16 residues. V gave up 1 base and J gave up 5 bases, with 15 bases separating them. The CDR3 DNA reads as TGTGCCAGCAGTTTAGTACGGGAGCTCACAGACAATGAGCAGTTCTTC. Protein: CASSLVRELTDNEQFF.

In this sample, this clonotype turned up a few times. The CDR3 protein is CASSEGQGFSYEQYF. In DNA, the CDR3 is TGTGCCAGCAGTGAAGGACAGGGGTTCTCCTACGAGCAGTACTTC. This chain links TRBV6-1 with TRBJ2-7; 8 positions agree with TRBD1. The germline CDR1 and CDR2 sequences are MNHNS and SASEGT. This CDR3 is 15 amino acids long. After removal of 1 base from V and 0 bases from J, the junction contained 2 bases not matched to a gene.